Listed here is a single T cell receptor beta chain. No antigen is known for it. Only in-frame clones appear in the TCRdb table, and some are missing; sequencing was by immunoSEQ multiplex PCR. The sample comprises around 110,000 clones, around nine tenths of which are singletons, and 1.5% to 2% rests with the top ten. Pooled samples include second doses given at about 4 or 12 weeks. The data derive from a study of T cell responses to AZD1222 COVID-19 vaccine. Study-wide points: There were mostly white British donors and more females than males, and clonal diversity was possibly underestimated. Spike was spanned by vaccine-associated CD4 TCRs, which were dominant at 160-218 and 743-854.

V shed 5 bases, J shed 5 bases, and the junction held 10 bases outside the gene matches. CDR1 is MGHRA, CDR2 YSYEKL, per germline. The CDR3 sequence is 18 residues long. The chain couples TRBV4-1 to TRBJ2-3; 16 bases fit TRBD2. Specimen: peripheral blood, collected 28 days after the second AZD1222 dose. This sequence originates from an adult who received the AZD1222 COVID-19 vaccine. CDR3 DNA sequence: TGCGCCAGCAGCACCAGGTTGGGACTAGCGGGAGGGCTAGATACGCAGTATTTT. Translating gives CASSTRLGLAGGLDTQYF.